These 18 T cell receptor beta chains came from one sample sequenced in a study of blood T cells in healthy people across ages. For the second PCR, which ran for about 6 to 11 cycles, a sample-barcoded 5' primer and a J-beta primer mix were used. TCRdb called the 5' RACE reads again in MiXCR, with one record for every CDR3 protein. Among 550,000 to 700,000 distinct CDR3 sequences listed, 25% to 30% were seen once. The sequencing sample was made of blood. The receptor set was obtained from a woman aged 70-85 years in good health.

The V call is TRBV9, the J call TRBJ2-7; 8 bases fit TRBD1. The ends lost 0 bases at V and 2 bases at J; junction bases unmatched: 1. The CDR3 sequence is 14 residues long. Germline lookup yields CDR1 SGDLS and CDR2 YYNGEE. CDR3: CASSVGGQAYEQYF. The CDR3 DNA reads TGTGCCAGCAGCGTAGGGGGACAGGCCTACGAGCAGTACTTC.

J is TRBJ2-7 and V is TRBV10-3, with 7 bases fitting TRBD1. The germline gives CDR1 ENHRY, CDR2 SYGVKD. The CDR3 is 14 residues long. The J segment lost 1 base and the V segment lost 6 bases, leaving 6 bases of the junction unmatched. The CDR3 nucleotides are TGTGCCATCAGACTGCGACAGGGATCCTACGAGCAGTACTTC. The encoded protein is CAIRLRQGSYEQYF.

The chain couples TRBV7-2 to TRBJ2-7; no reliable D call. Germline V CDR1 and CDR2: SGHTA, FQGNSA. The CDR3 extends over 18 amino acids. V was cut by 5 bases and J by 4 bases, with 27 bases left in between. CDR3: CASSIGFHPTFGPYEQYF. CDR3 sequence (DNA): TGTGCCAGCAGCATAGGGTTTCACCCTACCTTCGGGCCTTACGAGCAGTACTTC. The whole variable domain, filled in from reference TRBV7-2 and TRBJ2-7, reads GAGVSQSPSNKVTEKGKDVELRCDPISGHTALYWYRQSLGQGLEFLIYFQGNSAPDKSGLPSDRFSAERTGGSVSTLTIQRTQQEDSAVYLCASSIGFHPTFGPYEQYFGPGTRLTVT.

This clonotype was seen a few times. The chain combines TRBV20-1 with TRBJ1-5; TRBD1 is a possible D gene (6 bases). The germline CDR1 and CDR2 sequences are DFQATT and SNEGSKA (reference sequence). The CDR3 sequence is 15 residues long. V dropped 3 bases and J dropped 0 bases, with 12 bases sitting between them. CDR3 amino acids: CSASLQGYSNQPQHF. The CDR3 coding sequence is TGCAGTGCTAGCTTACAGGGCTATAGCAATCAGCCCCAGCATTTT.

The chain combines TRBV20-1 with TRBJ2-5; D possibly corresponds to TRBD2 (6 bases). CDR1 is DFQATT, CDR2 SNEGSKA, per germline (reference sequence). The V and J ends lost 3 bases and 7 bases respectively, with 21 bases between them. The CDR3 loop spans 15 amino acids. The DNA of the CDR3 is TGCAGTGCTAGGGACATCGAGCGGGCAGCAGGGACCCAGTACTTC. Protein product: CSARDIERAAGTQYF.

This clonotype has just a few counts. This sequence joins TRBV7-2 and TRBJ2-2; D is uncertain. Trimming removed 5 bases from V and 0 bases from J, with 10 bases in between. Germline CDR1 SGHTA, CDR2 FQGNSA. This CDR3 is built from 15 residues. The CDR3 DNA reads as TGTGCCAGCAGCCCTGGACCAGCGAACACCGGGGAGCTGTTTTTT. Translated: CASSPGPANTGELFF.

Here the CDR3 reads CSALGWAQYNEQFF. DNA for the CDR3: TGCAGTGCTCTCGGGTGGGCCCAATACAATGAGCAGTTCTTC. The chain is built from TRBV20-1 and TRBJ2-1; D not certain. Germline CDR1 reads DFQATT; CDR2 reads SNEGSKA (reference sequence). The CDR3 covers 14 residues. V lost 5 bases to trimming and J lost 4 bases, with 15 bases between them.

Many counts were recorded for this clonotype. V usage is TRBV13 and J usage is TRBJ1-1; D uncertain. V dropped 4 bases and J dropped 7 bases, with 16 bases sitting between them. The CDR3 runs to 14 residues. Germline CDR1 PRHDT, CDR2 FYEKMQ (reference sequence). CDR3: CASSSFGGPLEAFF. In DNA form, the CDR3 reads TGTGCCAGCAGCTCGTTTGGAGGGCCCCTTGAAGCTTTCTTT.

This chain links TRBV20-1 with TRBJ1-1; TRBD1 agrees at 9 bases. The CDR3 extends over 13 amino acids. V gave up 4 bases and J gave up 6 bases; unmatched junction bases: 6. Germline V gene lookup returns CDR1 DFQATT and CDR2 SNEGSKA (reference sequence). The CDR3 region is CSATTGGSAEAFF. The CDR3 DNA sequence: TGCAGTGCTACGACAGGGGGTTCGGCTGAAGCTTTCTTT.

There are a few counts of this clonotype. The rearrangement joins TRBV6-5 to TRBJ2-6; D gene uncertain. The CDR3 is 16 amino acids. Germline V gives CDR1 MNHEY, CDR2 SVGAGI. The germline V and J ends were trimmed by 4 bases and 1 base, with 11 bases remaining between them. Here the CDR3 reads CASSSVDTSGANVLTF. The CDR3 bases are TGTGCCAGCAGTTCCGTCGACACGTCTGGGGCCAACGTCCTGACTTTC.

V gene TRBV11-1 combines with J gene TRBJ1-5; D unresolved. Trimming shortened V by 3 bases and J by 4 bases, and 7 bases separated the two germline ends. CDR1 is SGHAT, CDR2 FQDESV, per germline (reference sequence). The CDR3 runs 13 residues. For the CDR3, the DNA is TGTGCCAGCAGCTTGGGCAAGAATCAGCCCCAGCATTTT. The encoded protein is CASSLGKNQPQHF.

This clonotype was recorded a few times. The J gene is TRBJ1-4, the V gene TRBV9; tentative D call: TRBD1 (6 bases). CDR3 length equals 15 residues. V gave up 4 bases and J gave up 4 bases, with 14 bases separating them. Germline V gene lookup returns CDR1 SGDLS and CDR2 YYNGEE. The CDR3 here is CASSLRTALNEKLFF. The CDR3 DNA sequence: TGTGCCAGCAGCCTCCGGACAGCCCTTAATGAAAAACTGTTTTTT.

This chain connects TRBV2 to TRBJ1-4, with a possible D match to TRBD1 (6 bases). Germline loops: CDR1 SNHLY, CDR2 FYNNEI. The CDR3 is 13 residues long. V lost 8 bases to trimming and J lost 3 bases, with 10 bases between them. DNA of the CDR3: TGTGCCAGCTGGGGGGGCCCTAATGAAAAACTGTTTTTT. Protein: CASWGGPNEKLFF.

This chain uses TRBV5-1 with TRBJ1-4; D remains ambiguous. This CDR3 region has 18 residues. V was cut by 2 bases and J by 0 bases, with 17 bases left in between. In germline, CDR1 is SGHRS, CDR2 YFSETQ. CDR3 amino acids: CASSLMGQTSTTNEKLFF. CDR3 nucleotides: TGCGCCAGCAGCTTAATGGGCCAAACGTCCACAACTAATGAAAAACTGTTTTTT.

The chain uses TRBV11-3 and TRBJ2-7, with TRBD1 identical over 7 bases. Germline loops: CDR1 SGHNT, CDR2 YENEEA. V lost 7 bases and J lost 6; bases outside the gene matches: 6. This CDR3 has 12 amino acids. CDR3 sequence: CASTLGQAEQYF. The CDR3 region has the DNA TGTGCCAGCACCCTTGGACAGGCCGAGCAGTACTTC.

J is TRBJ2-3 and V is TRBV11-3; D unresolved. V was clipped by 5 bases and J by 4 bases, with 13 bases between them. Germline CDR1 is SGHNT and CDR2 is YENEEA. The length of the CDR3 is 14 residues. In DNA form, the CDR3 reads TGTGCCAGCAGCCAAGAATCATATTCAGATACGCAGTATTTT. It translates to CASSQESYSDTQYF. Full variable domain (outside the CDR3, taken from reference TRBV11-3 and TRBJ2-3): EAGVVQSPRYKIIEKKQPVAFWCNPISGHNTLYWYLQNLGQGPELLIRYENEEAVDDSQLPKDRFSAERLKGVDSTLKIQPAELGDSAVYLCASSQESYSDTQYFGPGTRLTVL.

The chain carries TRBV6-5 and TRBJ2-3, with 8 bases matching TRBD1. CDR3 size: 16 residues. V was pared by 5 bases and J by 0 bases, with 7 bases of the junction left unmatched. The germline CDR1 and CDR2 sequences are MNHEY and SVGAGI. CDR3 amino acids: CASSRWTGPSTDTQYF. The CDR3 DNA follows: TGTGCCAGCAGTCGATGGACAGGGCCCAGCACAGATACGCAGTATTTT.

This clonotype has just one count. J is TRBJ2-3 and V is TRBV6-1, with 8 bases lining up with TRBD2. Germline CDR1 reads MNHNS; CDR2 reads SASEGT. The CDR3 is 17 amino acids. The V and J ends lost 10 bases and 0 bases, in that order; junction bases with no gene match: 15. CDR3 in DNA: TGTGCCACAACGCGTGGCGGGGGGAGATCTAGCACAGATACGCAGTATTTT. It yields the protein CATTRGGGRSSTDTQYF.